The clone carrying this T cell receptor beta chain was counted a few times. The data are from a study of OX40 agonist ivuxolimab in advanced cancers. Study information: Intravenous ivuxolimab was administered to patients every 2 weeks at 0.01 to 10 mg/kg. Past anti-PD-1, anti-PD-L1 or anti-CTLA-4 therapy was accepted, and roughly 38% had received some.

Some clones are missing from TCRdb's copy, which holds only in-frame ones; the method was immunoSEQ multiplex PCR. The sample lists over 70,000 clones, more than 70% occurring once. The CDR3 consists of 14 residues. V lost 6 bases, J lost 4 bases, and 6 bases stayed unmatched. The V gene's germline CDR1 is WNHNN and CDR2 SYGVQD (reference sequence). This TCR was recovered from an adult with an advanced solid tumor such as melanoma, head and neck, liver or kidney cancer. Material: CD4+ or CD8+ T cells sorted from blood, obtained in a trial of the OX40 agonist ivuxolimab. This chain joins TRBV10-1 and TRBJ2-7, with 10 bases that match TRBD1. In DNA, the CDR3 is TGCGCCAGCAGCCGGGACAGGGGCGGATACGAGCAGTACTTC. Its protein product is CASSRDRGGYEQYF.